The T cell receptor beta chain described here comes from a study of blood T cell repertoires in COVID-19. Regarding this clone: The sample carries other DNA sequences with the same CDR3.

Germline-derived CDR1 and CDR2 are MDHEN and SYDVKM. This CDR3 region has 12 residues. Enrollees, about 18 to 89 years old, lived in 24 US areas. Libraries were prepared by immunoSEQ multiplex PCR; TCRdb keeps only in-frame clonotypes and omits some of them. The sample consists of under 200,000 clones, around four fifths of them appearing once. The chain combines TRBV28 with TRBJ1-4; 9 nucleotides line up with TRBD1. The specimen sequenced was PBMCs or T cells enriched from blood (not recorded which). This sequence originates from a woman in her forties or fifties in a cohort exposed to, infected with or recovered from COVID-19 (not recorded which). The CDR3 sequence is CATGQGNEKLFF. The CDR3 DNA sequence: TGTGCTACGGGACAGGGTAATGAAAAACTGTTTTTT.